A single sample gave rise to the 20 T cell receptor beta chains below, sequenced in a study. From the 5' RACE reads, TCRdb called clonotypes with MiXCR, one entry per CDR3 protein. The sample lists 8,000 to 9,500 distinct CDR3 sequences, roughly a sixth seen once, with 3.5% to 4.5% in the top ten. The material sequenced was memory CD4+ T cells sorted from blood. Subset given: memory CD4+ T cells, CD4+CD45RO+CD25-. These receptors were obtained from a female donor with breast cancer.

This clonotype is labeled medium-sized (0.01 to 0.1%). The chain has TRBV6-2 or TRBV6-3 and TRBJ1-6, with 12 bases aligning to TRBD1. The CDR3 has 14 residues. Losses at the gene ends were 9 bases for V and 10 bases for J; bases not matched to a gene: 7. The germline gives CDR1 MNHEY, CDR2 SVGEGT. The CDR3 protein is CASTTGTGGSPLHF. In DNA, the CDR3 is TGTGCCAGTACCACCGGGACAGGGGGCTCACCCCTCCACTTT.

About this clonotype: At one end the junction does not follow the germline gene, possibly because of a read error. This chain uses TRBV29-1 with TRBJ2-7; D not certain. This CDR3 region has 11 residues. Germline lookup yields CDR1 SQVTM and CDR2 ANQGSEA. The CDR3: CGRTETYEQCF. CDR3 in DNA: TGCGGAAGGACCGAAACCTACGAGCAGTGCTTC.

Relative to its sample, this clonotype is medium-sized. The chain combines TRBV5-1 with TRBJ2-5; TRBD1 agrees at 10 bases. V lost 1 base and J lost 4; bases outside the gene matches: 4. The CDR3 totals 15 residues. Germline V gives CDR1 SGHRS, CDR2 YFSETQ. The CDR3 DNA follows: TGCGCCAGCAGCTTGATTGGACAGGGGGGAGAGACCCAGTACTTC. As protein: CASSLIGQGGETQYF.

This clonotype was counted many times. The chain has TRBV12-3 or TRBV12-4 and TRBJ1-1; 9 bases are shared with TRBD1. Trimming cost V 6 bases and J 3 bases; bases outside gene matches: 8. The CDR3 has 15 amino acids. The CDR3 loop reads CASSRPGQGDTEAFF. CDR3 nucleotides: TGTGCCAGCAGCCGTCCGGGACAGGGTGACACTGAAGCTTTCTTT.

This clonotype is termed medium-sized. The rearrangement uses TRBV20-1 and TRBJ2-5; either TRBD1 or TRBD2 may fit D (5 bases each). The length of the CDR3 is 13 residues. Per germline, CDR1 DFQATT and CDR2 SNEGSKA (reference sequence). V gave up 6 bases and J gave up 4 bases, with 15 bases separating them. The CDR3 bases are TGCAGTGCCCAGAGCTCGGGGCGAGAGACCCAGTACTTC. Translated: CSAQSSGRETQYF.

This clonotype ranks as medium-sized (0.01 to 0.1%). The chain uses TRBV7-9 and TRBJ1-1, with D perhaps matching TRBD1 (6 bases). CDR3 length: 17 residues. CDR1 is SEHNR, CDR2 FQNEAQ, per germline (reference sequence). V was clipped by 3 bases and J by 0 bases, with 17 bases between them. CDR3 sequence reads: CASSFEVDSGMNTEAFF. CDR3 in DNA: TGTGCCAGCAGCTTCGAAGTGGACAGTGGAATGAACACTGAAGCTTTCTTT. Combining the CDR3 with reference TRBV7-9 and TRBJ1-1 gives the whole variable domain DTGVSQNPRHKITKRGQNVTFRCDPISEHNRLYWYRQTLGQGPEFLTYFQNEAQLEKSRLLSDRFSAERPKGSFSTLEIQRTEQGDSAMYLCASSFEVDSGMNTEAFFGQGTRLTVV.

This clonotype was picked up a small number of times. A single base separates this from a much larger clone, so it may be a read error. This chain uses TRBV12-3 or TRBV12-4 with TRBJ1-5; D ambiguous. The CDR3 loop spans 12 amino acids. For the CDR3, the DNA is TGTGCCAGCAGTCTGGACGGTCAGCCCCAGCAGTTT. Protein product: CASSLDGQPQQF.

By share, this clonotype counts as medium-sized (0.01 to 0.1%). This chain joins TRBV6-6 and TRBJ1-2; the match to TRBD1 covers 9 bases. The germline CDR1 and CDR2 sequences are MNHNY and SVGAGI (reference sequence). Trimming cost V 6 bases and J 4 bases; bases outside gene matches: 0. This CDR3 spans 12 amino acids. The CDR3 protein is CASRGQGYGYTF. For the CDR3, the DNA is TGTGCCAGCAGGGGACAGGGCTATGGCTACACCTTC.

This clonotype was seen a handful of times. This could be a read error, since a much larger clone is one nucleotide away. This chain links TRBV20-1 with TRBJ2-1, with D possibly being TRBD2 (7 bases). Per the germline V gene, CDR1 is DFQATT and CDR2 is SNEGSKA (reference sequence). The CDR3 consists of 12 residues. For the CDR3, the DNA is TGCTCCTGCGGTCGGGGGGCCAATGGGCAGTTCTTC. Its translation: CSCGRGANGQFF.

As regards this clonotype: This sequence may be a read error, since a much larger clone differs from it by one base. No conserved phenylalanine or tryptophan ends this CDR3, so it is likely a read error. The V gene is TRBV3-1, the J gene TRBJ2-5; D is undetermined. V dropped 3 bases and J dropped 5 bases, with 10 bases sitting between them. This CDR3 comprises 13 residues. Germline loops: CDR1 LGHDT, CDR2 YNNKEL (reference sequence). DNA of the CDR3: TGTGCCAGCAGCCATAATAAAGGGGAGACCCAGTACCTC. As protein: CASSHNKGETQYL.

By share, this clonotype counts as medium-sized (0.01 to 0.1%). The chain joins TRBV12-2 to TRBJ2-7; the table's D call, TRBD2, was not checked against the DNA. TRBV12-2 is a known pseudogene. The length of the CDR3 is 14 residues. CDR3 protein: CASRRLAGAYEQYF. In DNA form, the CDR3 reads TGTGCAAGTCGCCGACTAGCGGGGGCTTACGAGCAGTACTTC.

This clonotype was observed a handful of times. This rearrangement joins TRBV3-1 to TRBJ2-7, with D uncertain. Germline V gene lookup returns CDR1 LGHDT and CDR2 YNNKEL (reference sequence). The germline V and J ends were trimmed by 5 bases and 4 bases, with 6 bases remaining between them. The CDR3 runs to 11 residues. CDR3 residues: CASSSQYEQYF. For the CDR3, the DNA is TGTGCCAGCAGCTCACAATACGAGCAGTACTTC.

In its sample, this clonotype was seen many times. The rearrangement uses TRBV2 and TRBJ2-6; D not certain. There are 15 residues in the CDR3. Germline values: CDR1 SNHLY, CDR2 FYNNEI. V was trimmed by 6 bases and J by 0 bases, leaving 9 bases between them. CDR3 in DNA: TGTGCCAGCAGCGCCAAAAACTCTGGGGCCAACGTCCTGACTTTC. It codes for CASSAKNSGANVLTF.

This clonotype was observed many times. The chain recombines TRBV3-1 with TRBJ2-2; no reliable D call. Germline CDR1 and CDR2: LGHDT and YNNKEL (reference sequence). The CDR3 has 14 residues. Trimming shortened V by 1 base and J by 7 bases, and 10 bases separated the two germline ends. The CDR3 here is CASSQGQSSGELFF. Written as DNA, the CDR3 is TGTGCCAGCAGCCAAGGGCAATCTAGCGGGGAGCTGTTTTTT.

This clonotype is termed medium-sized (0.01 to 0.1%). The chain uses TRBV24-1 and TRBJ2-2; tentatively, D is TRBD2 (6 bases). This CDR3 comprises 15 residues. V was shortened by 5 bases and J by 4 bases, with 13 bases between the two germline ends. The germline gives CDR1 KGHDR, CDR2 SFDVKD. CDR3 DNA: TGTGCCACCAGTGGCTCGGGAGCCGGCACCGGGGAGCTGTTTTTT. Translating gives CATSGSGAGTGELFF.

By sample fraction, this clonotype is medium-sized. This chain connects TRBV7-2 to TRBJ1-3; TRBD1 aligns across 8 bases. The CDR3 runs to 14 residues. Germline V gene lookup returns CDR1 SGHTA and CDR2 FQGNSA. V trimming: 5 bases; J trimming: 5 bases; junction bases outside the gene matches: 5. The chain's CDR3 is CASSQGARRNTIYF. Written as DNA, the CDR3 is TGTGCCAGCAGCCAGGGGGCGCGGAGAAACACCATATATTTT.

This sequence joins TRBV5-1 and TRBJ2-3; a possible D gene is TRBD2 (5 bases). Trimming left V 1 base short and J 6 bases short, with 9 bases between. The CDR3 totals 13 residues. Germline CDR1 SGHRS, CDR2 YFSETQ. The CDR3 DNA follows: TGCGCCAGCAGCTTGCGTCTAGCCGATACGCAGTATTTT. It is translated as CASSLRLADTQYF.

Concerning this clonotype: The CDR3 end shows no conserved phenylalanine or tryptophan, and so a read error is likely. CDR3 nucleotide sequence: TGCAGCGTCACAACCTCTGGAAGCACCATATATTTG. Its translation: CSVTTSGSTIYL. V and J are TRBV29-1 and TRBJ1-3; D is unresolved. The germline V gene has CDR1 SQVTM and CDR2 ANQGSEA. The CDR3 has 12 residues.

In its sample, this clonotype was seen many times. The V gene is TRBV19, the J gene TRBJ1-5, with no clear D. The CDR3 sequence is 14 residues long. Germline-derived CDR1 and CDR2 are LNHDA and SQIVND (reference sequence). Trimming took 5 bases from V and 7 from J, leaving 15 bases between them. The CDR3 spells CASSPGGIGQPQHF. The DNA of the CDR3 is TGTGCCAGTAGTCCGGGAGGGATCGGACAGCCCCAGCATTTT. Full variable domain (missing parts from reference TRBV19 and TRBJ1-5): DGGITQSPKYLFRKEGQNVTLSCEQNLNHDAMYWYRQDPGQGLRLIYYSQIVNDFQKGDIAEGYSVSREKKESFPLTVTSAQKNPTAFYLCASSPGGIGQPQHFGDGTRLSIL.

About this clonotype: The CDR3 carries no conserved terminal phenylalanine or tryptophan, so it likely arises from a read error. The chain joins TRBV29-1 to TRBJ2-7, with D unclear. V shed 1 base and J shed 2 bases, with 15 bases lying between them. The CDR3 has 15 amino acids. Germline CDR1 and CDR2: SQVTM and ANQGSEA. In nucleotides, the CDR3 is TGCAGCGTTGAAGTGGTCAACTATCGAACCTACGAGCAGTACCTC. This translates into CSVEVVNYRTYEQYL.